What follows is one T cell receptor (beta chain) and its context. The data belong to a study of radiation and T cells in renal cell carcinoma. Study information: Nephrectomy followed 15 Gy stereotactic body radiation by 4 weeks.

V was pared by 2 bases and J by 2 bases, with 9 bases between. Looked up from germline, CDR1 is MNHNS and CDR2 is SASEGT. The CDR3 extends over 14 amino acids. Time point: blood 2 weeks post-SBRT. Treatment described: 15 Gy SBRT to primary tumor, nephrectomy 4 weeks later. After SBRT, blood was collected at 2 and 4 weeks, plus baseline. Profiling relied on immunoSEQ multiplex PCR, and the TCRdb table lists in-frame clones only, not all of them. The sample contains roughly 140,000 clones, 87% of which appear only once. The sequence was collected from a woman aged 50 to 60 with renal cell carcinoma. Source: blood, taken from a patient whose treatment included radiotherapy and nephrectomy. V usage is TRBV6-1 and J usage is TRBJ1-2; D not resolved. This chain's CDR3 is CASSEYPTNYGYTF. CDR3 in DNA: TGTGCCAGCAGTGAATACCCGACCAACTATGGCTACACCTTC.